These 4 T cell receptor beta chains were all obtained from the same sample, sequenced in a study of CD8 T cell repertoires and HIV-1 epitope variants. Sequencing was performed with immunoSEQ multiplex PCR; in TCRdb, only in-frame clones are kept and a portion is missing. The sample records roughly 5,000 clones, roughly 65% being singletons. These TCRs are of unknown antigen specificity. The sequenced material came from cultured CD8+ T cells derived from PBMCs. The receptor source for this set is a male donor with HIV.

A few counts support this clone. V and J are TRBV27 and TRBJ2-7; TRBD1 matches 7 bases. V was pared by 3 bases and J by 0 bases, with 2 bases of the junction left unmatched. This CDR3 region has 14 residues. Germline V gene sequence: CDR1 MNHEY, CDR2 SMNVEV (reference sequence). CDR3: CASSLGTDSYEQYF. The CDR3 bases are TGTGCCAGCAGTTTGGGGACAGACTCCTACGAGCAGTACTTC.

This clone was detected only a few times. The chain employs TRBV28 and TRBJ2-7; TRBD2 matches at 10 bases. V lost 0 bases, J lost 4 bases, and 9 bases stayed unmatched. Germline CDR1 MDHEN, CDR2 SYDVKM. This CDR3 contains 17 residues. The CDR3 bases are TGTGCCAGCAGTTTATGGGGTGCCGGGACTAGCGATTACGAGCAGTACTTC. Residues: CASSLWGAGTSDYEQYF.

Details on this clone: The junction differs from germline at one of its ends, possibly a read error. The V and J genes are TRBV7-2 and TRBJ1-2; D is uncertain. The germline gives CDR1 SGHTA, CDR2 FQGNSA. The CDR3 is 16 amino acids. The CDR3 sequence: CASSQDPVELDYGYTF. In DNA form, the CDR3 reads TGCGCCAGCAGCCAAGATCCCGTCGAACTCGACTATGGCTACACCTTC.

This clone was recorded a few times. J is TRBJ1-1 and V is TRBV11-1, with unresolved D. V lost 5 bases, J lost 1 base, and 14 bases lay in between. CDR3 length: 15 residues. The germline V gene encodes CDR1 SGHAT and CDR2 FQDESV (reference sequence). In nucleotides, the CDR3 is TGTGCCAGCAGCCCCCAGGCGATCCCGAACACTGAAGCTTTCTTT. Translation gives CASSPQAIPNTEAFF.